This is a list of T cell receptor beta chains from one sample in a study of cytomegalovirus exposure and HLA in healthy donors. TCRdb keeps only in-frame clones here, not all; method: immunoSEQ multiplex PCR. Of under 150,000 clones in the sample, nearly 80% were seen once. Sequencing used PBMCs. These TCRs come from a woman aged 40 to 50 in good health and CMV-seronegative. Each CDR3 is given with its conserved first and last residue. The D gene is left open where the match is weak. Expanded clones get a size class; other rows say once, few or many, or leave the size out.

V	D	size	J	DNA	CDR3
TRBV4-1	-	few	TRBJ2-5	TGCGCCAGCAGCCAAGTGGGCCAAGGGCGGGGAAAAGAGACCCAGTACTTC	CASSQVGQGRGKETQYF
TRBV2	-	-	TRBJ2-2	TGTGCCAGCAGTGAAGCAAACACGCCGAACACCGGGGAGCTGTTTTTT	CASSEANTPNTGELFF
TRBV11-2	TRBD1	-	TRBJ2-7	TGTGCCAGCAGCAGAGCCGGGACAGGGGACTACGAGCAGTACTTC	CASSRAGTGDYEQYF
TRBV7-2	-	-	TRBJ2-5	TGTGCCAGCAGCTCGCTCCGGGACTCCCGTCTGATCCAGTACTTC	CASSSLRDSRLIQYF
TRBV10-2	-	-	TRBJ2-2	TGCGCCAGCACGGAGCCCCGAACCGGGGAGCTGTTTTTT	CASTEPRTGELFF
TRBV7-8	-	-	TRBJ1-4	TGTGCCAGCAGTAAGGGGGTACGGGAAAAACTGTTTTTT	CASSKGVREKLFF
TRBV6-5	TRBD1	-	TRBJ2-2	TGTGCCAGCCGGAGACGGACAGGGCCCGGGGAGCTGTTTTTT	CASRRRTGPGELFF
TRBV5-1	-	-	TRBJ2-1	TGCGCCAGCAGCTTGGAACCCGCGGCAACCTACAATGAGCAGTTCTTC	CASSLEPAATYNEQFF
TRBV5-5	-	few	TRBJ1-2	TGTGCCAGCAGCTTGGACAGATATGGCTACACCTTC	CASSLDRYGYTF
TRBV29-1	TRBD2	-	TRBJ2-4	TGCAGCGTTGATTTGGGCGGGAGTGGGACGGGCAGTCAGTACTTC	CSVDLGGSGTGSQYF
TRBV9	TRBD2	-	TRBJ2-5	TGTGCCAGCAGCGGGGGACTAGAAGAGACCCAGTACTTC	CASSGGLEETQYF
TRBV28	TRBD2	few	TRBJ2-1	TGTGCCAGCAGTGCTCCGGGACTAGCAGACAATGAGCAGTTCTTC	CASSAPGLADNEQFF
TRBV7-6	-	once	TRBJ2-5	TGTGCCAGCAGCTTAGTTTTTCGGCAGGCGGGTGAGACCCAGTACTTC	CASSLVFRQAGETQYF
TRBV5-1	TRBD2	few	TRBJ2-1	TGCGCCAGCAGCTTGGCCGGGACTAGCGGCTACAATGAGCAGTTCTTC	CASSLAGTSGYNEQFF
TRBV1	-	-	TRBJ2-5	TGCACCAGCAGCCGCCACGGGGACTTGACTGCACAAGAGACCCAGTACTTC	CTSSRHGDLTAQETQYF
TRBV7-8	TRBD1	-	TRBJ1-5	TGTGCCAGCAGCACCGGACAGGATCCTCAGCCCCAGCATTTT	CASSTGQDPQPQHF
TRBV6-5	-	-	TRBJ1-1	TGTGCCAGCAGTAACCGCTTGAGGTTTTTCTTT	CASSNRLRFFF
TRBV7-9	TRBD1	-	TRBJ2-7	TGTGCCAGCAGCTCAGGACAGGGAGCCGAGCAGTACTTC	CASSSGQGAEQYF
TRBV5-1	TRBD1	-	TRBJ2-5	TGCGCCAGCAGCAAAAACTACAGGGGGCGAGGGGAGACCCAGTACTTC	CASSKNYRGRGETQYF
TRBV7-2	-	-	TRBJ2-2	TGTGCCAGCAGCTTAGCTAAGGGGTACACCGGGGAGCTGTTTTTT	CASSLAKGYTGELFF
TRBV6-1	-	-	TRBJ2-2	TGTGCCAGCAGTGAAAGGAGTCTGGACACCGGGGAGCTGTTTTTT	CASSERSLDTGELFF
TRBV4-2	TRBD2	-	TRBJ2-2	TGTGCCAGCAGCCAAGTCCCGGGACTAGCGGGAGGCAACACCGGGGAGCTGTTTTTT	CASSQVPGLAGGNTGELFF
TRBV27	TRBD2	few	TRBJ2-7	TGTGCCAGCAGACGCGGGAGGGCCGAGGACTACGAGCAGTACTTC	CASRRGRAEDYEQYF
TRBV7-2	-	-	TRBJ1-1	TGTGCCAGCAGCTCCTCAGGAAAAGCTTTCTTT	CASSSSGKAFF
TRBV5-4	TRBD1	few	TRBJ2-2	TGTGCCAGCAGCCCCGGACAGGGGAACACCGGGGAGCTGTTTTTT	CASSPGQGNTGELFF
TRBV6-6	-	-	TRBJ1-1	TGTGCCAGCAGTTACCCGTGGGAGGGAACGAACACTGAAGCTTTCTTT	CASSYPWEGTNTEAFF
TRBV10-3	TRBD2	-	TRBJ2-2	TGTGCCATATGCGAGGGACTAGCGGCGAACACCGGGGAGCTGTTTTTT	CAICEGLAANTGELFF
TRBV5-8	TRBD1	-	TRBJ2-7	TGTGCCAGCAGCTTGCCGGGACAGGGGGCATACGAGCAGTACTTC	CASSLPGQGAYEQYF
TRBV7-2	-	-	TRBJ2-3	TGTGCCAGCAGCTTAGTCGTAGGCACACCCGGGAATACGCAGTATTTT	CASSLVVGTPGNTQYF
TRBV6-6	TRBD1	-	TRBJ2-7	TGTGCCAGCTCCCAACACGGGGGGACAGGGCGGGGTGAGCAGTACTTC	CASSQHGGTGRGEQYF
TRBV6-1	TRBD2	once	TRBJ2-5	TGTGCCAGCAGTTCGGTAGCGGGAACAGAGACCCAGTACTTC	CASSSVAGTETQYF